Presented here are 10 T cell receptor beta chains from one specimen sequenced in a study of blood T cell repertoires in COVID-19. Using immunoSEQ multiplex PCR, the repertoire was profiled, and TCRdb retains in-frame clones only, with some absent. This sample has 150,000 or so clones, with almost 85% found just once. Sequences were obtained from peripheral blood. The receptor set was obtained from a human donor with acute or convalescent COVID-19. The donor label of this sample is uncertain.

The chain carries TRBV7-2 and TRBJ2-4; 10 nucleotides agree with TRBD2. The CDR3 covers 15 residues. Trimming removed 3 bases from V and 1 base from J; junction bases left unmatched: 0. Germline values: CDR1 SGHTA, CDR2 FQGNSA. The CDR3, as DNA: TGTGCCAGCAGCTTGACTAGCGGGGCCAAAAACATTCAGTACTTC. Translating it yields CASSLTSGAKNIQYF.

This clone has just one count. The chain is built from TRBV5-1 and TRBJ1-2; perhaps TRBD1 as D (6 bases). This CDR3 has 13 residues. Per germline, CDR1 SGHRS and CDR2 YFSETQ. V was cut by 4 bases and J by 6 bases, with 13 bases left in between. CDR3 DNA sequence: TGCGCCAGCAGCCTACAGGGAGTAGATGGCTACACCTTC. Protein product: CASSLQGVDGYTF.

This sequence joins TRBV11-2 and TRBJ1-2, with D perhaps TRBD1 (5 bases). The CDR3 is 15 amino acids. The germline CDR1 and CDR2 sequences are SGHAT and FQNNGV. With 5 bases removed from V and 2 bases from J, the gap between germline ends came to 15 bases. Written as DNA, the CDR3 is TGTGCCAGCAGCGGAGCATATAAGGGGAACTATGGCTACACCTTC. This gives the protein CASSGAYKGNYGYTF.

This chain joins TRBV9 and TRBJ2-6, with unresolved D. Trimming took 3 bases from V and 0 from J, leaving 4 bases between them. The length of the CDR3 is 14 residues. Germline assignment: CDR1 SGDLS and CDR2 YYNGEE. CDR3 nucleotide sequence: TGTGCCAGCAGCGGTTACTCTGGGGCCAACGTCCTGACTTTC. Amino acids: CASSGYSGANVLTF.

The chain combines TRBV7-2 with TRBJ1-3, with 8 bases lining up with TRBD1. Germline loops: CDR1 SGHTA, CDR2 FQGNSA. This CDR3 spans 19 amino acids. J was trimmed by 0 bases and V by 7 bases; bases with no gene match: 17. CDR3 DNA: TGTGCCAGCACCCCCTTCGGCAGGGGGCAATTCCACTCTGGAAACACCATATATTTT. It is translated as CASTPFGRGQFHSGNTIYF.

In its sample, this clone was seen once. CDR3 in amino acids: CASSLAGVQNIQYF. The CDR3 DNA follows: TGCGCCAGCAGCTTGGCAGGGGTCCAAAACATTCAGTACTTC. This chain uses TRBV5-1 with TRBJ2-4; D is perhaps TRBD1 (6 bases). The V end was cut by 0 bases, the J end by 5 bases, with 9 bases between. CDR3 length: 14 amino acids. The V gene's germline CDR1 is SGHRS and CDR2 YFSETQ.

V gene TRBV24-1 combines with J gene TRBJ2-1; 11 nucleotides line up with TRBD1. Germline lookup yields CDR1 KGHDR and CDR2 SFDVKD. The junction had 0 bases not matched to a gene; V was cut back by 3 bases and J by 3 bases. The CDR3 covers 15 residues. CDR3 nucleotides: TGTGCCACCAGTGATGGGACAGGGGGCTACAATGAGCAGTTCTTC. Protein sequence: CATSDGTGGYNEQFF.

This chain links TRBV4-1 with TRBJ2-1; a weak D match, TRBD2 (6 bases). Germline CDR1 reads MGHRA; CDR2 reads YSYEKL. This CDR3 has 15 residues. The germline V and J ends were trimmed by 1 base and 4 bases, with 11 bases remaining between them. The CDR3 coding sequence is TGCGCCAGCAGCCAAGCCCGGGAGCTTTACAATGAGCAGTTCTTC. Translated: CASSQARELYNEQFF.

The CDR3 nucleotides read TGTGCCAGTAGTACACCCCAAAGGGGCGCCCAGTACTTC. It yields the protein CASSTPQRGAQYF. The J gene is TRBJ2-5, the V gene TRBV19, with D possibly matching TRBD1 (5 bases). The CDR3 length is 13 residues. The germline V and J ends were trimmed by 4 bases and 9 bases, with 15 bases remaining between them. Germline CDR1 LNHDA, CDR2 SQIVND (reference sequence).

This clone was recorded a few times. The rearrangement links TRBV19 to TRBJ1-4; D gene unclear. The germline gives CDR1 LNHDA, CDR2 SQIVND (reference sequence). The CDR3 is made up of 11 amino acids. V was trimmed by 7 bases and J by 8 bases, leaving 8 bases between them. CDR3 residues: CASTFREKLFF. CDR3 nucleotide sequence: TGTGCCAGTACCTTTCGGGAAAAACTGTTTTTT.